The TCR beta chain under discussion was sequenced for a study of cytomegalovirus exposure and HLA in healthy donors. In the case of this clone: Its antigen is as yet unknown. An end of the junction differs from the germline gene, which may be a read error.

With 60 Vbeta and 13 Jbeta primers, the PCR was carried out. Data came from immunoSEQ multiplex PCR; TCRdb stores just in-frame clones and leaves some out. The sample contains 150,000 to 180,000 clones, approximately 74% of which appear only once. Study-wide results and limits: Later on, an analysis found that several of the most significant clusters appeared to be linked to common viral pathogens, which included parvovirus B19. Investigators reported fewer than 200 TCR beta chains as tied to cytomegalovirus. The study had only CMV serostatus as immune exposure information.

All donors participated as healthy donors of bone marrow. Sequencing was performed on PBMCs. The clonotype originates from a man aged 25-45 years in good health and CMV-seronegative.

The chain's CDR3 is CASSLGATSGPAKRMGQGTQYF. The DNA for the CDR3 is TGCGCCAGCAGCTTGGGAGCTACTAGCGGGCCCGCCAAGAGGATGGGTCAAGGGACCCAGTACTTC. The J gene is TRBJ2-5, the V gene TRBV5-1, with 9 bases aligning to TRBD2. Germline V lookup: CDR1 SGHRS, CDR2 YFSETQ. The CDR3 is 22 amino acids. Based on the CDR3 plus reference TRBV5-1 and TRBJ2-5, the full variable domain is KAGVTQTPRYLIKTRGQQVTLSCSPISGHRSVSWYQQTPGQGLQFLFEYFSETQRNKGNFPGRFSGRQFSNSRSEMNVSTLELGDSALYLCASSLGATSGPAKRMGQGTQYFGPGTRLLVL.